The 15 T cell receptor beta chains listed next were all sequenced from one sample in a study of T cells in Graves' hyperthyroidism and ophthalmopathy. Regions amplified from RNA transcripts were the TCR beta CDR3 regions. Researchers ran a first-round RT-PCR on the TCR CDR3 using the HTBI primer set. TCRdb itself ran the multiplex PCR reads through MiXCR, one entry per CDR3 protein. The sample lists under 400,000 distinct CDR3 sequences; about a sixth were seen once. Sequencing input: blood. These receptors all stem from a woman between 18 and 30 years old with Graves' hyperthyroidism that later progressed to Graves' ophthalmopathy.

The V call is TRBV7-2, the J call TRBJ2-1; D not resolved. Germline assignment: CDR1 SGHTA and CDR2 FQGNSA. The CDR3 runs to 13 residues. Trimming shortened V by 5 bases and J by 4 bases, and 9 bases separated the two germline ends. CDR3 amino acids: CASSEGRYNEQFF. CDR3 bases: TGTGCCAGCAGCGAAGGCAGATACAATGAGCAGTTCTTC.

This chain links TRBV6-2 or TRBV6-3 with TRBJ1-2; TRBD1 is a possible D gene (5 bases). V lost 4 bases and J 11 bases, leaving 17 bases between the germline ends. Germline loops: CDR1 MNHEY, CDR2 SVGEGT. CDR3 size: 13 residues. The DNA of the CDR3 is TGTGCCAGCAGTTTGGCCCGTAGGGGTCCGTACACCTTC. Protein: CASSLARRGPYTF.

CDR3 region: CASSEKGLAGARYF. The CDR3 coding sequence is TGTGCCAGCAGTGAAAAGGGGCTAGCGGGAGCAAGATACTTC. The rearrangement joins TRBV6-1 to TRBJ2-7, with 10 nucleotides matching TRBD2. The CDR3 covers 14 residues. V lost 2 bases, J lost 13 bases, and 11 bases stayed unmatched. Per germline, CDR1 MNHNS and CDR2 SASEGT.

V gene TRBV5-1 combines with J gene TRBJ2-5, with D possibly TRBD1 on 6 matching bases. V lost 4 bases to trimming and J lost 5 bases, with 18 bases between them. The CDR3 consists of 15 residues. Germline CDR1 SGHRS, CDR2 YFSETQ. The CDR3 is CASSTETGSSETQYF. CDR3 coding DNA: TGCGCCAGCAGCACCGAAACAGGGAGTTCTGAGACCCAGTACTTC.

This clonotype turned up a few times. In DNA, the CDR3 is TGTGCCAGCAGCTTTCACCGAGGACAGCCGCTCTCCTACAATGAGCAGTTCTTC. Protein sequence: CASSFHRGQPLSYNEQFF. The V gene is TRBV7-6, the J gene TRBJ2-1; a possible D gene is TRBD1 (6 bases). The CDR3 covers 18 residues. From germline, CDR1 is SGHVS and CDR2 FNYEAQ. V shed 3 bases and J shed 0 bases, with 18 bases lying between them.

J is TRBJ1-5 and V is TRBV5-1; D is unclear. V lost 0 bases to trimming and J lost 0 bases, with 7 bases between them. CDR1 is SGHRS and CDR2 is YFSETQ in the germline V gene. CDR3 length: 15 residues. The CDR3 DNA is TGCGCCAGCAGCTTGGACGGTATTAGCAATCAGCCCCAGCATTTT. As protein: CASSLDGISNQPQHF. Based on the CDR3 plus reference TRBV5-1 and TRBJ1-5, the full variable domain is KAGVTQTPRYLIKTRGQQVTLSCSPISGHRSVSWYQQTPGQGLQFLFEYFSETQRNKGNFPGRFSGRQFSNSRSEMNVSTLELGDSALYLCASSLDGISNQPQHFGDGTRLSIL.

V usage is TRBV3-1 and J usage is TRBJ2-6; no reliable D call. V shed 2 bases and J shed 0 bases, with 14 bases lying between them. CDR1 is LGHDT, CDR2 YNNKEL, per germline (reference sequence). CDR3 length: 18 amino acids. CDR3 amino acids: CASSQRLRFSSGANVLTF. CDR3 in DNA: TGTGCCAGCAGCCAACGCTTACGGTTCTCCTCTGGGGCCAACGTCCTGACTTTC.

This clonotype was counted at least ten times. The chain carries TRBV27 and TRBJ1-1; unclear D gene. The CDR3 runs 13 residues. Trimming took 2 bases from V and 1 from J, leaving 5 bases between them. CDR1 and CDR2 from the germline V gene are MNHEY and SMNVEV (reference sequence). The CDR3: CASSLHRNTEAFF. CDR3 nucleotides: TGTGCCAGCAGTTTACACAGGAACACTGAAGCTTTCTTT.

This clonotype came up many times. The genes are TRBV27 and TRBJ2-3; D remains unclear. This CDR3 is 14 amino acids long. Looked up from germline, CDR1 is MNHEY and CDR2 is SMNVEV (reference sequence). Trimming removed 5 bases from V and 3 bases from J, with 12 bases in between. CDR3 in amino acids: CASSRSARTDTQYF. Here the CDR3 DNA reads TGTGCCAGCAGTCGGAGTGCACGAACAGATACGCAGTATTTT.

The chain employs TRBV28 and TRBJ2-3; tentatively, D is TRBD2 (6 bases). The ends were cut back, 5 bases at V and 3 bases at J, with 15 bases in the middle. The CDR3 loop spans 15 amino acids. Germline values: CDR1 MDHEN, CDR2 SYDVKM. The CDR3 coding sequence is TGTGCCAGCAGTCTCCCCCCGGGAGTAACAGATACGCAGTATTTT. It translates to CASSLPPGVTDTQYF.

The table lists this clonotype with a few counts. The chain couples TRBV19 to TRBJ2-2, with 7 bases fitting TRBD1. Germline trimming cut 2 bases from V and 3 bases from J; bases unmatched to any gene: 3. CDR1 and CDR2 from the germline V gene are LNHDA and SQIVND (reference sequence). The CDR3 is made up of 15 amino acids. CDR3 sequence reads: CASSIPGQDTGELFF. DNA of the CDR3: TGTGCCAGTAGTATACCAGGACAGGACACCGGGGAGCTGTTTTTT.

The V gene is TRBV5-1, the J gene TRBJ2-5; TRBD1 might be the D (6 bases). The CDR3 is made up of 13 amino acids. The germline CDR1 and CDR2 sequences are SGHRS and YFSETQ. Trimming left V 4 bases short and J 4 bases short, with 11 bases between. Written as DNA, the CDR3 is TGCGCCAGCAGCCGCACAGGGATAGAGACCCAGTACTTC. This sequence encodes CASSRTGIETQYF.

This clonotype has a count of ten or more. The chain employs TRBV28 and TRBJ2-1; 16 bases are a match to TRBD2. There are 18 residues in the CDR3. V lost 6 bases, J lost 10 bases, and 15 bases stayed unmatched. Germline CDR1 reads MDHEN; CDR2 reads SYDVKM. DNA for the CDR3: TGTGCCAGCAGCCGCGCCGGGACTAGCGGGAGGGGGGTCCGCGAGCAGTTCTTC. Translated, it gives CASSRAGTSGRGVREQFF.

The chain is built from TRBV9 and TRBJ1-3, with D uncertain. Trimming shortened V by 0 bases and J by 4 bases, and 8 bases separated the two germline ends. From germline, CDR1 is SGDLS and CDR2 YYNGEE. This CDR3 contains 14 residues. The CDR3: CASSVEGTGNTIYF. DNA for the CDR3: TGTGCCAGCAGCGTAGAAGGCACAGGAAACACCATATATTTT.

This chain joins TRBV3-1 and TRBJ2-5; D might be TRBD2 (5 bases). The CDR3 has 14 residues. CDR1 and CDR2 (germline): LGHDT, YNNKEL (reference sequence). Trimming took off 4 bases at V and 5 bases at J, with 14 bases between the two ends. The CDR3 DNA follows: TGTGCCAGCAGCCCCAAAGGCGGGTGGGAGACCCAGTACTTC. It encodes CASSPKGGWETQYF.